The 23 T cell receptor beta chains listed next were all sequenced from one sample in a study of T-cell reconstitution after alpha-beta-depleted transplantation in children. It was with unique molecular identifiers that the TCRbeta library was prepared. TCRdb passed the PCR reads through MiXCR, listing each CDR3 protein once. The data hold around 200,000 distinct CDR3 sequences, with roughly 8.3% observed a single time. This specimen consisted of PBMCs, mostly from graft donor cells, obtained 360 days after TCRalphabeta/CD19-depleted stem cell transplant. The receptor set was obtained from a male patient aged 2 to 9 who had a stem cell transplant for acute myeloid leukemia, so the T cells may come from the graft donor.

This clonotype has ten or more counts. This chain links TRBV29-1 with TRBJ2-5; perhaps TRBD2 as D (6 bases). V gave up 6 bases and J gave up 1 base, with 15 bases separating them. The CDR3 sequence is 14 residues long. Germline CDR1 is SQVTM and CDR2 is ANQGSEA. In nucleotides, the CDR3 is TGCAGCGTGCGTCCGCGGGACCGCCAAGAGACCCAGTACTTC. Translated: CSVRPRDRQETQYF.

The chain uses TRBV6-1 and TRBJ1-1; maybe TRBD1 (6 bases). Trimming took off 0 bases at V and 7 bases at J, with 15 bases between the two ends. From germline, CDR1 is MNHNS and CDR2 SASEGT. This CDR3 region has 15 residues. CDR3 sequence (DNA): TGTGCCAGCAGTGAAGCTGGGGGGGCGGAGTATGAAGCTTTCTTT. Encoded protein: CASSEAGGAEYEAFF.

This clonotype was recorded at least ten times. The rearrangement joins TRBV15 to TRBJ2-3; no clear D. The CDR3 extends over 13 amino acids. Germline V gives CDR1 LNHNV, CDR2 YYDKDF (reference sequence). V was clipped by 4 bases and J by 1 base, with 6 bases between them. CDR3 loop: CATSTGGTDTQYF. The CDR3 DNA sequence: TGTGCCACCAGCACGGGTGGCACAGATACGCAGTATTTT.

This rearrangement joins TRBV7-2 to TRBJ1-1; D is uncertain. CDR1 and CDR2 (germline): SGHTA, FQGNSA. This CDR3 is 14 amino acids long. Trimming shortened V by 5 bases and J by 6 bases, and 16 bases separated the two germline ends. This chain's CDR3 is CASSLTAREAEAFF. DNA for the CDR3: TGTGCCAGCAGCCTAACAGCAAGAGAGGCTGAAGCTTTCTTT.

The chain joins TRBV4-3 to TRBJ2-7, with 7 positions matching TRBD1. The CDR3 is 16 amino acids. CDR1 and CDR2 from the germline V gene are LGHNA and YSLEER. V shed 0 bases and J 2 bases; nucleotides not matched to a gene: 7. CDR3 nucleotide sequence: TGCGCCAGCAGCCAAGATTGGAGACAGGGAACCTACGAGCAGTACTTC. Its translation is CASSQDWRQGTYEQYF.

This clonotype was recorded at least ten times. V is TRBV12-3 or TRBV12-4 and J is TRBJ2-2; 7 bases fit TRBD1. CDR3 length: 15 residues. V lost 5 bases to trimming and J lost 4 bases; unmatched junction nucleotides: 7. Here the CDR3 DNA reads TGTGCCAGCAGTCTGGGCAGGGGGTTCACCGGGGAGCTGTTTTTT. It encodes CASSLGRGFTGELFF.

The rearrangement joins TRBV4-2 to TRBJ2-2; D not resolved. The CDR3 is 13 amino acids. V lost 0 bases and J 6 bases, leaving 5 bases between the germline ends. The germline V gene has CDR1 LGHNA and CDR2 YNFKEQ. The CDR3 is CASSQDVPGELFF. For the CDR3, the DNA is TGTGCCAGCAGCCAAGATGTCCCCGGGGAGCTGTTTTTT.

The genes are TRBV30 and TRBJ2-1, with D possibly TRBD2 on 5 matching bases. V lost 4 bases, J lost 0 bases, and 10 bases lay in between. This CDR3 comprises 14 residues. The germline CDR1 and CDR2 sequences are GTSNPN and SVGIG (reference sequence). The CDR3 DNA reads as TGTGCCTGGACCCTGGACTTCTCCTACAATGAGCAGTTCTTC. Translated, it gives CAWTLDFSYNEQFF. Full variable domain (missing parts from reference TRBV30 and TRBJ2-1): SQTIHQWPATLVQPVGSPLSLECTVEGTSNPNLYWYRQAAGRGLQLLFYSVGIGQISSEVPQNLSASRPQDRQFILSSKKLLLSDSGFYLCAWTLDFSYNEQFFGPGTRLTVL.

This clonotype occurred a few times. The rearrangement links TRBV3-1 to TRBJ2-5; D ambiguous. CDR1 is LGHDT and CDR2 is YNNKEL in the germline V gene (reference sequence). V was pared by 3 bases and J by 0 bases, with 5 bases between. The CDR3 length is 13 residues. The CDR3 bases are TGTGCCAGCAGCCAGGGGAACCAAGAGACCCAGTACTTC. Translated, it gives CASSQGNQETQYF.

This clonotype was detected many times. In DNA, the CDR3 is TGCGCCAGCAGCCTCTCTAGGACGGGAGGAACTAGCACAGATACGCAGTATTTT. Translating gives CASSLSRTGGTSTDTQYF. J is TRBJ2-3 and V is TRBV5-1; 7 positions match TRBD2. The CDR3 is 18 residues long. Unmatched junction bases numbered 14, after V lost 4 bases and J lost 0 bases. Germline CDR1 reads SGHRS; CDR2 reads YFSETQ.

The chain links TRBV3-1 to TRBJ2-3; TRBD1 might be the D (6 bases). Germline-derived CDR1 and CDR2 are LGHDT and YNNKEL (reference sequence). The CDR3 contains 15 residues. V was shortened by 4 bases and J by 0 bases, with 11 bases between the two germline ends. The CDR3 DNA follows: TGTGCCAGCAGCCCCGGGACAACTAGCACAGATACGCAGTATTTT. Protein: CASSPGTTSTDTQYF.

The chain has TRBV5-1 and TRBJ1-1; D call uncertain. The CDR3 is 17 amino acids. The germline V and J ends were trimmed by 2 bases and 5 bases, with 22 bases remaining between them. The germline CDR1 and CDR2 sequences are SGHRS and YFSETQ. In DNA form, the CDR3 reads TGCGCCAGCAGCTTTCTTGGGCGACACTTCGAATTTACTGAAGCTTTCTTT. Its protein is CASSFLGRHFEFTEAFF. Drawing the rest from reference TRBV5-1 and TRBJ1-1, the complete variable domain is KAGVTQTPRYLIKTRGQQVTLSCSPISGHRSVSWYQQTPGQGLQFLFEYFSETQRNKGNFPGRFSGRQFSNSRSEMNVSTLELGDSALYLCASSFLGRHFEFTEAFFGQGTRLTVV.

This clonotype showed up just a few times. V and J are TRBV2 and TRBJ1-5; a weak D match, TRBD1 (6 bases). CDR1 is SNHLY and CDR2 is FYNNEI in the germline V gene. The CDR3 runs to 15 residues. The germline V and J ends were trimmed by 4 bases and 6 bases, with 16 bases remaining between them. CDR3 in amino acids: CASSVVGAEGQPQHF. The DNA of the CDR3 is TGTGCCAGCAGTGTAGTGGGGGCGGAAGGTCAGCCCCAGCATTTT.

Only a few counts were recorded for this clonotype. This rearrangement joins TRBV24-1 to TRBJ1-2; weak D call: TRBD1 (6 bases). Between the trimmed V and J ends, which lost 0 bases and 7 bases, there was a span of 11 bases. In germline, CDR1 is KGHDR, CDR2 SFDVKD. This CDR3 contains 14 residues. The CDR3 here is CATSDLTGGCGYTF. Here the CDR3 DNA reads TGTGCCACCAGTGATTTGACCGGGGGCTGTGGCTACACCTTC.

This clonotype was detected a few times. The V call is TRBV5-1, the J call TRBJ2-7; D possibly corresponds to TRBD1 (5 bases). The CDR3 consists of 14 residues. CDR1 and CDR2 (germline): SGHRS, YFSETQ. V lost 0 bases and J lost 6, with 13 bases in between. CDR3 coding DNA: TGCGCCAGCAGCTTGGCAGGGATGGTTGGCGAGCAGTACGTC. This codes for CASSLAGMVGEQYV.

This clonotype has just a few counts. J is TRBJ2-3 and V is TRBV7-2; either TRBD1 or TRBD2 may fit D (5 bases each). Germline loops: CDR1 SGHTA, CDR2 FQGNSA. The V end lost 2 bases, the J end lost 1 base, and 16 bases lay between the germline ends. CDR3 size: 17 residues. DNA of the CDR3: TGTGCCAGCAGCTTAACGGTCTGGGACGAGGGCACAGATACGCAGTATTTT. This encodes CASSLTVWDEGTDTQYF.

This chain uses TRBV12-3 or TRBV12-4 with TRBJ1-1; D gene unclear. Trimming took 5 bases from V and 0 from J, leaving 10 bases between them. This CDR3 has 14 residues. The chain's CDR3 is CASSAPTVNTEAFF. As DNA, the CDR3 is TGTGCCAGCAGTGCACCGACTGTGAACACTGAAGCTTTCTTT.

The CDR3 nucleotides are TGCGCCAGCAGTGCCCCCAGCTCCTACAATGAGCAGTTCTTC. Translated: CASSAPSSYNEQFF. The chain employs TRBV10-2 and TRBJ2-1; D uncertain. From germline, CDR1 is WSHSY and CDR2 SAAADI. The CDR3 has 14 amino acids. Trimming cost V 4 bases and J 0 bases, with 7 bases left between them.

This clonotype was seen at least ten times. This chain connects TRBV10-3 to TRBJ2-1; 9 positions agree with TRBD2. V gave up 2 bases and J gave up 0 bases; unmatched junction bases: 8. This CDR3 spans 18 amino acids. Germline V CDR1 and CDR2: ENHRY, SYGVKD. The CDR3, as DNA: TGTGCCATCAGTGAGGGAGCGGGGGGATCGATCTCCTACAATGAGCAGTTCTTC. It is translated as CAISEGAGGSISYNEQFF.

This clonotype has at least ten counts. The CDR3 is CASSEQGKGVQNTGELFF. CDR3 coding DNA: TGTGCCAGCAGTGAACAGGGAAAGGGGGTGCAGAACACCGGGGAGCTGTTTTTT. The chain has TRBV2 and TRBJ2-2, with a tentative D call TRBD1 (6 bases). Germline CDR1 and CDR2: SNHLY and FYNNEI. The CDR3 is made up of 18 amino acids. Between the trimmed V and J ends, which lost 2 bases and 1 base, there was a span of 17 bases.

This clonotype showed up many times. The chain employs TRBV20-1 and TRBJ2-5; 15 nucleotides match TRBD2. V lost 4 bases and J lost 2; bases outside the gene matches: 2. CDR3 size: 15 residues. CDR1 and CDR2 from the germline V gene are DFQATT and SNEGSKA (reference sequence). CDR3 region: CSAKGTSGGQETQYF. Here the CDR3 DNA reads TGCAGTGCTAAAGGGACTAGCGGGGGGCAAGAGACCCAGTACTTC.

This clonotype appeared a few times. The chain employs TRBV10-3 and TRBJ2-2, with D unclear. The CDR3 sequence is 13 residues long. Germline V gene data show CDR1 as ENHRY and CDR2 as SYGVKD. Trimming took off 8 bases at V and 10 bases at J, with 17 bases between the two ends. CDR3 protein: CAIRPLGEEELFF. The CDR3 DNA reads as TGTGCCATCCGCCCACTTGGTGAAGAGGAGCTGTTTTTT.

The chain is built from TRBV12-3 or TRBV12-4 and TRBJ2-3, with 7 bases lining up with TRBD1. This CDR3 is 16 amino acids long. With 4 bases clipped from V and 3 bases from J, the junction kept 10 bases outside the gene matches. CDR3 amino acids: CASSSTGPGFTDTQYF. The CDR3 DNA reads as TGTGCCAGCAGTTCGACAGGGCCGGGGTTTACAGATACGCAGTATTTT.